This TCR beta chain was obtained from a study of T cells expressing NK-cell markers. TCRdb reworked the 5' RACE reads into one entry per CDR3 protein, no DNA. This table holds some 440,000 distinct CDR3 sequences. Per the germline V gene, CDR1 is SGHRS and CDR2 is YFSETQ. The CDR3 has 15 amino acids. The sequenced sample consisted of blood T cells: a sorted CD56 or NKG2C T cell subset, CD4+ or CD8+ T cells, or bulk PBMC T cells (not recorded which). This sequence joins TRBV5-1 and TRBJ1-1; as DNA is missing, the TRBD1 call by TCRdb cannot be tested. This receptor was obtained from a woman in her forties or fifties in good health. CDR3: CASSLSGALNTEAFF.